Listed below are T cell receptor beta chains from one sample, sequenced in a study of graft-versus-host responses after intestinal transplantation. No antigens are known for them. Profiling relied on immunoSEQ multiplex PCR, and the TCRdb table lists in-frame clones only, not all of them. The sample holds 90,000 to 150,000 clones, approximately 92% seen once. The input for sequencing was unstimulated CD4+ T cells sorted from spleen or lymph node cells, taken before intestinal transplant. These TCRs come from a human donor who received an intestinal transplant. CDR3s include the opening cysteine and the closing phenylalanine or tryptophan. A D gene is named only where the DNA matches it firmly. Some rows have no size entry. The others give once, few or many, or a class for an expanded clone.

j_call | d_call | clone_size | v_call | cdr3_nt | cdr3_aa
TRBJ1-1 | TRBD1 | . | TRBV5-1 | TGCGCCAGCAGCTTGGGGGACAGGGGGAGTGAAGCTTTCTTT | CASSLGDRGSEAFF
TRBJ2-7 | TRBD1 | . | TRBV27 | TGTGCCAGCAGCTTCGGGACAGGGGGCGAGCAGTACTTC | CASSFGTGGEQYF
TRBJ1-5 | TRBD1 | . | TRBV27 | TGTGCCAGCAGTTTTGGGGACAGGGGAGGCAATCAGCCCCAGCATTTT | CASSFGDRGGNQPQHF
TRBJ1-1 | . | . | TRBV18 | TGTGCCAGCTCACCATCAGGGGCGGTAACTGAAGCTTTCTTT | CASSPSGAVTEAFF
TRBJ2-2 | . | . | TRBV5-1 | TGCGCCAGCAGCTTGCTGGGACTTAACACCGGGGAGCTGTTTTTT | CASSLLGLNTGELFF
TRBJ1-1 | . | . | TRBV18 | TGTGCCAGCTCACCCCAGGCATCGAGGGGGAACACTGAAGCTTTCTTT | CASSPQASRGNTEAFF
TRBJ2-1 | . | . | TRBV5-1 | TGCGCCAGCAGTAAAGGCGTCTACAATGAGCAGTTCTTC | CASSKGVYNEQFF
TRBJ1-1 | . | . | TRBV18 | TGTGCCAGCTCACCAGGAGTGAACACTGAAGCTTTCTTT | CASSPGVNTEAFF
TRBJ2-7 | . | . | TRBV15 | TGTGCCACCAGCAGAGGGGACAAGAGCTCCTACGAGCAGTACTTC | CATSRGDKSSYEQYF
TRBJ2-2 | . | . | TRBV27 | TGTGCCAGCAAGTTACAGGACGCGGTCGCCGGGGAGCTGTTTTTT | CASKLQDAVAGELFF
TRBJ2-3 | TRBD2 | . | TRBV11-3 | TGTGCCAGCAGCCCGGGACTAGCGGGAGTGGCAGATACGCAGTATTTT | CASSPGLAGVADTQYF
TRBJ1-5 | . | . | TRBV18 | TGTGCCAGCTCACCGAATCGACTCGCTAGCAATCAGCCCCAGCATTTT | CASSPNRLASNQPQHF
TRBJ2-1 | TRBD2 | . | TRBV30 | TGTGCCTGGACACCGGGACTAGCTATCAATGAGCAGTTCTTC | CAWTPGLAINEQFF
TRBJ1-2 | . | . | TRBV18 | TGTGCCAGCTCACCAATCAGGGAGAGCCCGAGTCGAGGCTACACCTTC | CASSPIRESPSRGYTF
TRBJ1-2 | TRBD1 | . | TRBV5-6 | TGTGCCAGCAGCTTTGGGACAGGTGGGCTGATGTGGGGCTACACCTTC | CASSFGTGGLMWGYTF
TRBJ2-2 | TRBD1 | few | TRBV19 | TGTGTCACCAGGCCGGGACAGGGTAGCACCGGGGAGCTGTTTTTT | CVTRPGQGSTGELFF
TRBJ2-2 | . | . | TRBV7-9 | TGTGCCAGCAGCTTCCCGCAGAAAGTGAACACCGGGGAGCTGTTTTTT | CASSFPQKVNTGELFF
TRBJ2-6 | . | . | TRBV5-1 | TGCGCCAGCACAAAACAGGGAGTAAGCTCTGGGGCCAACGTCCTGACTTTC | CASTKQGVSSGANVLTF
TRBJ2-7 | . | . | TRBV6-5 | TGTGCCAGCAGTTACGAGACGGACTACGAGCAGTACTTC | CASSYETDYEQYF
TRBJ2-1 | TRBD2 | . | TRBV13 | TGTGCCAGCAGCATTGGACTAGGCGATGAGCAGTTCTTC | CASSIGLGDEQFF
TRBJ2-7 | . | . | TRBV20-1 | TGCAGTGCTATGCGGGACGGTGAGCAGTACTTC | CSAMRDGEQYF
TRBJ2-7 | TRBD2 | . | TRBV9 | TGTGCCAGCAGGGAAAGAGGGACTAGCGGGAGCATCTACGAGCAGTACTTC | CASRERGTSGSIYEQYF
TRBJ2-3 | . | . | TRBV18 | TGTGCCAGCTCACCACGGCATACGCAGTATTTT | CASSPRHTQYF
TRBJ2-1 | TRBD2 | few | TRBV6-6 | TGTGCCAGCAGTTATCCCGGGACTAGATACAATGAGCAGTTCTTC | CASSYPGTRYNEQFF
TRBJ2-7 | . | . | TRBV29-1 | TGCAGCGTTGGGGGTCGGGACGAGCAGTACTTC | CSVGGRDEQYF
TRBJ2-5 | . | . | TRBV29-1 | TGCAGCGTTGATGGAGGGGTTTTGGAGACCCAGTACTTC | CSVDGGVLETQYF
TRBJ1-4 | . | . | TRBV30 | TGTGCCTGGACCATGGGGGGGTGGCAAAGTCAGAAACTGTTTTTT | CAWTMGGWQSQKLFF
TRBJ2-7 | TRBD2 | . | TRBV6-5 | TGTGCCAGCAGTTACTCTCCGCGGGGGTACGAGCAGTACTTC | CASSYSPRGYEQYF
TRBJ2-7 | TRBD1 | . | TRBV6-1 | TGTGCCAGCAGTGCAGACAGGGCCTACGAGCAGTACTTC | CASSADRAYEQYF
TRBJ2-6 | . | . | TRBV11-2 | TGTGCCAGCAGCTTGAGCTACTCTGGGGCCAACGTCCTGACTTTC | CASSLSYSGANVLTF
TRBJ1-2 | . | . | TRBV7-2 | TGTGCCAGCAGCTCCACAGGAATAAGCGATGGCTACACCTTC | CASSSTGISDGYTF
TRBJ1-2 | . | . | TRBV18 | TGTGCCAGCTCAAAGACAGATGCTACCTATGGCTACACCTTC | CASSKTDATYGYTF
TRBJ2-1 | TRBD2 | . | TRBV2 | TGTGCCAGCAGTGAATGGCTAGCGGGAGGGATCTTC | CASSEWLAGGIF
TRBJ2-1 | . | . | TRBV30 | TGTGCCTGGAGCGGCTGGAGTTCCTACAATGAGCAGTTCTTC | CAWSGWSSYNEQFF
TRBJ2-5 | TRBD2 | . | TRBV7-3 | TGTGCCAGCAGCCCCCTCGGGACTAGCGGGCAAGAGACCCAGTACTTC | CASSPLGTSGQETQYF
TRBJ2-2 | . | . | TRBV7-2 | TGTGCCAGCAGCTTAGAATTGCGAGGAACCGGGGAGCTGTTTTTT | CASSLELRGTGELFF
TRBJ1-5 | . | . | TRBV2 | TGTGCCAGCAGGGCCGAGCACTGGAATCAGCCCCAGCATTTT | CASRAEHWNQPQHF